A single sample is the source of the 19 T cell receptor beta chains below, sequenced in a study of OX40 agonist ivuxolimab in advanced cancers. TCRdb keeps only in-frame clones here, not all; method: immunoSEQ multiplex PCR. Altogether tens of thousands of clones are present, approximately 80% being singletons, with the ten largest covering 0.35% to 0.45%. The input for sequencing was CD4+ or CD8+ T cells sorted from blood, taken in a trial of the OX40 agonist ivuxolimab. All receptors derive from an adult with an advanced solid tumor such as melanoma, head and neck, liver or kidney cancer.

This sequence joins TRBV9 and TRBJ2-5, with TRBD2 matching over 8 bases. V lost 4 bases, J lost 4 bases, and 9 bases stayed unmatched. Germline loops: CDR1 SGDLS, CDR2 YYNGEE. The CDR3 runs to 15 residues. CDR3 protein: CASSPRGGQGETQYF. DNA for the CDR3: TGTGCCAGCAGCCCACGGGGGGGGCAGGGAGAGACCCAGTACTTC. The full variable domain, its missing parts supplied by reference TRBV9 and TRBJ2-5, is DSGVTQTPKHLITATGQRVTLRCSPRSGDLSVYWYQQSLDQGLQFLIQYYNGEERAKGNILERFSAQQFPDLHSELNLSSLELGDSALYFCASSPRGGQGETQYFGPGTRLLVL.

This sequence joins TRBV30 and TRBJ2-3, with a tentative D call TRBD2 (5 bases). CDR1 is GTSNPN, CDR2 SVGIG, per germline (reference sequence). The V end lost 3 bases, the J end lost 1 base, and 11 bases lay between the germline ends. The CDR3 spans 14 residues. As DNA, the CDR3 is TGTGCCTGGAGGGGTCTAGCTCGCACAGATACGCAGTATTTT. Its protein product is CAWRGLARTDTQYF.

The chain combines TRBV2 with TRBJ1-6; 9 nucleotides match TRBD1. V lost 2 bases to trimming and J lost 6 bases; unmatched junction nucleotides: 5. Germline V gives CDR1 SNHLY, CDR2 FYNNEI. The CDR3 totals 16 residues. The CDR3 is CASSETGGLTNSPLHF. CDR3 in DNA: TGTGCCAGCAGTGAAACAGGGGGCCTTACTAATTCACCCCTCCACTTT.

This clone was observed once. This chain's CDR3 is CASSQRKPGTYYGYTF. The CDR3 bases are TGCGCCAGCAGCCAAAGGAAACCGGGAACCTACTATGGCTACACCTTC. V usage is TRBV4-1 and J usage is TRBJ1-2; D unclear. This CDR3 region has 16 residues. Deletions cut 2 bases from V and 3 bases from J, with 16 bases between. Germline V gene data show CDR1 as MGHRA and CDR2 as YSYEKL.

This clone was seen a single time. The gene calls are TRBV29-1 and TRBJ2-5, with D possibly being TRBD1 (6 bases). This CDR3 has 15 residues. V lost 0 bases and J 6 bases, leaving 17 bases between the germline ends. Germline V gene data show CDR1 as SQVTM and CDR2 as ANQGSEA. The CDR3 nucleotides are TGCAGCGTTGAAGATCTTAAAGACAGGATAAAGACCCAGTACTTC. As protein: CSVEDLKDRIKTQYF.

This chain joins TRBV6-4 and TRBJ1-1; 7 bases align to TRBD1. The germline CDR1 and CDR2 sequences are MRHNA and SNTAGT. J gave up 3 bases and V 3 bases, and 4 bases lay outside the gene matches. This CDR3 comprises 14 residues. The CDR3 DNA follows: TGTGCCAGCAGTGAGACGACAGGGTACACTGAAGCTTTCTTT. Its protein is CASSETTGYTEAFF.

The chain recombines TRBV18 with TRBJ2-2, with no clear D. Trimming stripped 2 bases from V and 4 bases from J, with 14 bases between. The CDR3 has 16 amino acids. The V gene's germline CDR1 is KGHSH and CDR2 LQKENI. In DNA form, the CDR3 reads TGTGCCAGCTCACCAAGCCTATTACAAGCCACCGGGGAGCTGTTTTTT. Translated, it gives CASSPSLLQATGELFF.

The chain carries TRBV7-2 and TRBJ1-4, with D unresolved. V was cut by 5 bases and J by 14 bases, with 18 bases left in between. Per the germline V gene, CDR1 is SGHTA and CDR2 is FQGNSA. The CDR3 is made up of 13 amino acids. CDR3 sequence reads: CASSNIIGRQLFF. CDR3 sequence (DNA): TGTGCCAGCAGCAATATCATCGGGCGGCAGCTGTTTTTT.

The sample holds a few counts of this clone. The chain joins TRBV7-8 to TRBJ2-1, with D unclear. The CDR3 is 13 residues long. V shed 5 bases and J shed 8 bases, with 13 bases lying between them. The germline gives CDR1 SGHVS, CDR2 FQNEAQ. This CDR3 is CASSDKRAHEQFF. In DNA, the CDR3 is TGTGCCAGCAGCGATAAAAGGGCTCATGAGCAGTTCTTC. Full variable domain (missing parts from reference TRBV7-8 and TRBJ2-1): GAGVSQSPRYKVAKRGQDVALRCDPISGHVSLFWYQQALGQGPEFLTYFQNEAQLDKSGLPSDRFFAERPEGSVSTLKIQRTQQEDSAVYLCASSDKRAHEQFFGPGTRLTVL.

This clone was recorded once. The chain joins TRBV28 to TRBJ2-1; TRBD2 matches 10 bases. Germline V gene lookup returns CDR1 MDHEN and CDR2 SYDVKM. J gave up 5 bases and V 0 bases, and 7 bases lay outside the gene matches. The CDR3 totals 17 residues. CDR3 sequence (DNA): TGTGCCAGCAGTTTATGGGAACTAGCGGGGATCAACAATGAGCAGTTCTTC. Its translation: CASSLWELAGINNEQFF.

The CDR3 nucleotides read TGTGCCAGCAGCTATATGGACCGCGCTAACTATGGCTACACCTTC. It yields the protein CASSYMDRANYGYTF. The gene calls are TRBV7-9 and TRBJ1-2; D gene uncertain. The V gene lost 4 bases and the J gene lost 0 bases, with 12 bases spanning the gap. There are 15 residues in the CDR3. The V gene's germline CDR1 is SEHNR and CDR2 FQNEAQ (reference sequence).

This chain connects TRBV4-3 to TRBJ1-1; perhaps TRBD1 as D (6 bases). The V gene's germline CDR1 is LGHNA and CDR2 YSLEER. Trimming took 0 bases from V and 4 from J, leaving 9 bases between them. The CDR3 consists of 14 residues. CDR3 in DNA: TGCGCCAGCAGCCAAGATCAGGGGAGCACTGAAGCTTTCTTT. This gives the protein CASSQDQGSTEAFF.

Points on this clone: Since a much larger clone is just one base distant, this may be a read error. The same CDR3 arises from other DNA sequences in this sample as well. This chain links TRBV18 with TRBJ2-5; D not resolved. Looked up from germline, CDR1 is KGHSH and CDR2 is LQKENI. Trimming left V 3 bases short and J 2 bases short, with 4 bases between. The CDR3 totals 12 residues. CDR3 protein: CASSPGQETQYF. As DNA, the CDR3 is TGTGCCAGCTCACCGGGGCAAGAGACCCAGTACTTC.

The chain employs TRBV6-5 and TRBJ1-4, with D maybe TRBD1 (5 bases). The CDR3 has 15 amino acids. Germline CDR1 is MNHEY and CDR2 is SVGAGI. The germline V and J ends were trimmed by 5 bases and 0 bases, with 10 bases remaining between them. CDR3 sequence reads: CASSLGRATNEKLFF. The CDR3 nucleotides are TGTGCCAGCAGTCTGGGGCGGGCAACTAATGAAAAACTGTTTTTT.

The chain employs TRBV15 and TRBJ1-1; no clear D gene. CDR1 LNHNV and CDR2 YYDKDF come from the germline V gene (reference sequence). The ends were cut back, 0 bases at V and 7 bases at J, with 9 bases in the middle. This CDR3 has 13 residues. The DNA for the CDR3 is TGTGCCACCAGCAGAGATATCTTGTTTGAAGCTTTCTTT. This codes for CATSRDILFEAFF. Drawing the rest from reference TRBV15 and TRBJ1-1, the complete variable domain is DAMVIQNPRYQVTQFGKPVTLSCSQTLNHNVMYWYQQKSSQAPKLLFHYYDKDFNNEADTPDNFQSRRPNTSFCFLDIRSPGLGDTAMYLCATSRDILFEAFFGQGTRLTVV.

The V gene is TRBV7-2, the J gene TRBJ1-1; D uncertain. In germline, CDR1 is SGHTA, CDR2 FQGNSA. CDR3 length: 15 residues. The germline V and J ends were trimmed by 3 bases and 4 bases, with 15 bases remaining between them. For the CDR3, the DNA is TGTGCCAGCAGCTTTTCAGAGCGGGTGGGCACTGAAGCTTTCTTT. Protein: CASSFSERVGTEAFF.

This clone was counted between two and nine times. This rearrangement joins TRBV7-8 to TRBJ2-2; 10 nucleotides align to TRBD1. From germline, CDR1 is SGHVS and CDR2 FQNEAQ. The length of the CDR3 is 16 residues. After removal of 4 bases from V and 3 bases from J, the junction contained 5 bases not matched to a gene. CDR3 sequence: CASSSQGQGYTGELFF. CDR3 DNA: TGTGCCAGCAGCTCCCAGGGACAGGGGTACACCGGGGAGCTGTTTTTT. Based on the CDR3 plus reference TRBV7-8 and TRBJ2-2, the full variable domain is GAGVSQSPRYKVAKRGQDVALRCDPISGHVSLFWYQQALGQGPEFLTYFQNEAQLDKSGLPSDRFFAERPEGSVSTLKIQRTQQEDSAVYLCASSSQGQGYTGELFFGEGSRLTVL.

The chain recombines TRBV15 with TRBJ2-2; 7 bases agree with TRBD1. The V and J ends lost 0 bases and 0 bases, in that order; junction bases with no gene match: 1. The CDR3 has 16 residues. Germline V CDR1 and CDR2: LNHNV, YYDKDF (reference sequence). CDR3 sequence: CATSREGQPNTGELFF. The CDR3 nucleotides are TGTGCCACCAGCAGAGAGGGACAGCCGAACACCGGGGAGCTGTTTTTT.

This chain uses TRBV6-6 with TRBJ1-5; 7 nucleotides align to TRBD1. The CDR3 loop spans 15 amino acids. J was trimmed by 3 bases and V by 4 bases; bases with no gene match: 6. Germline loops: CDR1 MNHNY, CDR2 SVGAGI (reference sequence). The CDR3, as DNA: TGTGCCAGCAGTTCCCGGGACAGAAACAATCAGCCCCAGCATTTT. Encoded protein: CASSSRDRNNQPQHF.